The 11 T cell receptor beta chains below all came from one sample that was sequenced in a study of human T cells and chemical hapten exposure. TCRdb independently ran MiXCR on the RACE reads; one entry per CDR3 protein. This table holds 350,000 to 450,000 distinct CDR3 sequences, 4.5% to 5.5% found once. The time point here: pre-sensitization, week 0. Treatment noted: therapeutic diphenylcyclopropenone sensitization with weekly scalp DPC. Here the sequenced sample was whole blood, taken in connection with sensitization to the hapten diphenylcyclopropenone (DPC). The receptors stem from a woman aged 45-65 years with alopecia areata. Some clones in this sample may be carry-over from other donors' samples.

This clonotype was picked up many times. This chain connects TRBV10-3 to TRBJ2-5; D is unresolved. The V end was cut by 2 bases, the J end by 2 bases, with 3 bases between. CDR3 length: 12 amino acids. CDR1 is ENHRY and CDR2 is SYGVKD in the germline V gene. The chain's CDR3 is CAISEGQETQYF. The CDR3 DNA is TGTGCCATCAGTGAGGGACAAGAGACCCAGTACTTC.

This clonotype was observed many times. The chain is built from TRBV29-1 and TRBJ1-1; D gene ambiguous. This CDR3 contains 12 residues. The V gene lost 5 bases and the J gene lost 3 bases, with 10 bases spanning the gap. The germline V gene has CDR1 SQVTM and CDR2 ANQGSEA. The CDR3 region is CSVWNGHTEAFF. The CDR3 DNA reads TGCAGCGTTTGGAACGGCCACACTGAAGCTTTCTTT.

This clonotype appeared a few times. The chain links TRBV14 to TRBJ2-7; 16 bases are a match to TRBD2. This CDR3 contains 20 residues. V was pared by 3 bases and J by 1 base, with 12 bases of the junction left unmatched. Germline values: CDR1 SGHDN, CDR2 FVKESK. CDR3 amino acids: CASSHQPGTSGRAWSYEQYF. The CDR3 region has the DNA TGTGCCAGCAGCCATCAACCCGGGACTAGCGGGAGGGCCTGGTCCTACGAGCAGTACTTC.

This clonotype was seen ten or more times. At one end the junction does not follow the germline gene, possibly because of a read error. CDR3 sequence: CAGRGTTDTQYF. CDR3 DNA sequence: TGTGCCGGCAGGGGGACCACAGATACGCAGTATTTT. The chain recombines TRBV6-6 with TRBJ2-3; TRBD1 matches 7 bases. From germline, CDR1 is MNHNY and CDR2 SVGAGI (reference sequence). CDR3 length: 12 residues.

This clonotype was seen at least ten times. J is TRBJ2-3 and V is TRBV5-1; D remains ambiguous. The germline gives CDR1 SGHRS, CDR2 YFSETQ. V was trimmed by 2 bases and J by 2 bases, leaving 9 bases between them. The CDR3 extends over 14 amino acids. This CDR3 reads CASSLPDLTDTQYF. For the CDR3, the DNA is TGCGCCAGCAGCTTACCAGACCTCACAGATACGCAGTATTTT.

V usage is TRBV7-2 and J usage is TRBJ1-2; no reliable D call. The CDR3 has 15 amino acids. V dropped 0 bases and J dropped 2 bases, with 10 bases sitting between them. CDR1 and CDR2 from the germline V gene are SGHTA and FQGNSA. In DNA, the CDR3 is TGTGCCAGCAGCTTAGCCGCCGGACCGAACTATGGCTACACCTTC. Its protein is CASSLAAGPNYGYTF. The whole variable domain, remainder taken from reference TRBV7-2 and TRBJ1-2, is GAGVSQSPSNKVTEKGKDVELRCDPISGHTALYWYRQSLGQGLEFLIYFQGNSAPDKSGLPSDRFSAERTGGSVSTLTIQRTQQEDSAVYLCASSLAAGPNYGYTFGSGTRLTVV.

To note about this clonotype: A much larger clone differs from this one at a single base, so this may be a read error. V usage is TRBV7-8 and J usage is TRBJ2-5; TRBD2 matches 8 bases. This CDR3 has 16 residues. The V gene's germline CDR1 is SGHVS and CDR2 FQNEAQ. Here the CDR3 DNA reads TGTGCCAGCAGCCAAACCGCGGGGGGTGGCCAAGAGATCCAGTACTTC. Protein product: CASSQTAGGGQEIQYF.

The chain has TRBV29-1 and TRBJ2-7, with D perhaps matching TRBD1 (5 bases). The CDR3 loop spans 13 amino acids. Germline V CDR1 and CDR2: SQVTM, ANQGSEA. V was clipped by 6 bases and J by 0 bases, with 12 bases between them. The CDR3 coding sequence is TGCAGCGTCCAGGACATGAGCTCCTACGAGCAGTACTTC. This encodes CSVQDMSSYEQYF.

This sequence joins TRBV5-1 and TRBJ2-7; D may match TRBD1 or TRBD2 (5 bases each). Trimming cost V 1 base and J 7 bases, with 18 bases left between them. Germline-derived CDR1 and CDR2 are SGHRS and YFSETQ. CDR3 length: 15 residues. CDR3 protein: CASSLTPGPPWEQYF. The CDR3, as DNA: TGCGCCAGCAGCTTGACACCGGGACCCCCGTGGGAGCAGTACTTC.

Many counts were recorded for this clonotype. This chain connects TRBV7-9 to TRBJ2-7, with TRBD2 matching 14 bases. Losses at the gene ends were 4 bases for V and 2 bases for J; bases not matched to a gene: 7. The germline CDR1 and CDR2 sequences are SEHNR and FQNEAQ (reference sequence). The CDR3 is 17 residues long. CDR3 residues: CASSSAGLAGEAYEQYF. CDR3 sequence (DNA): TGTGCCAGCAGCTCAGCGGGACTAGCGGGAGAGGCCTACGAGCAGTACTTC.

The V and J genes are TRBV13 and TRBJ1-3, with D unresolved. Germline V gene sequence: CDR1 PRHDT, CDR2 FYEKMQ (reference sequence). With 1 base removed from V and 4 bases from J, the gap between germline ends came to 14 bases. The CDR3 runs to 16 residues. CDR3 protein: CASSLAGWAEGNTIYF. CDR3 DNA sequence: TGTGCCAGCAGCTTAGCGGGCTGGGCAGAAGGAAACACCATATATTTT.